These T cell receptor beta chains were read from a single sample in a study of shared clonotypes between healthy human individuals. Some clones are missing from TCRdb's copy, which holds only in-frame ones; the method was immunoSEQ multiplex PCR. The table includes 2 million to 3 million clones, under 95% detected once. The sample consisted of naive CD4+ T cells from PBMCs. These receptors were collected from a man aged 18 to 29 in good health. Some clones in this sample may be carry-over from other donors' samples. The CDR3 runs from the conserved cysteine through the conserved F or W. A D gene is named only where the DNA matches it firmly.

v_gene	d_gene	j_gene	CDR3aa	CDR3nt
TRBV11-3	.	TRBJ2-1	CASSPGRGSYNEQFF	TGTGCCAGCAGCCCGGGACGCGGCTCCTACAATGAGCAGTTCTTC
TRBV10-3	.	TRBJ1-6	CAISRGEGNSPLHF	TGTGCCATCAGCAGGGGCGAAGGGAATTCACCCCTCCACTTT
TRBV11-2	TRBD2	TRBJ2-1	CASSLTSGRYNEQFF	TGTGCCAGCAGCCTAACTAGCGGAAGGTACAATGAGCAGTTCTTC
TRBV15	TRBD1	TRBJ2-7	CATSNRTGGNYEQYF	TGTGCCACCAGCAACCGGACAGGGGGAAACTACGAGCAGTACTTC
TRBV18	TRBD1	TRBJ1-1	CASSLGQGQNTEAFF	TGTGCCAGCTCACTGGGACAGGGCCAGAACACTGAAGCTTTCTTT
TRBV11-3	.	TRBJ2-7	CASSRGPRLEQYF	TGTGCCAGCAGCCGGGGCCCCCGCCTCGAGCAGTACTTC
TRBV5-6	.	TRBJ1-4	CAPSPSGGEKLFF	TGTGCCCCTTCCCCTTCGGGGGGTGAAAAACTGTTTTTT
TRBV5-1	.	TRBJ2-3	CASSLVASPSDTQYF	TGCGCCAGCAGCTTGGTGGCGTCTCCATCCGATACGCAGTATTTT
TRBV2	.	TRBJ2-1	CASSEVLGGHNEQFF	TGTGCCAGCAGTGAAGTCCTCGGGGGCCACAATGAGCAGTTCTTC
TRBV7-3	TRBD1	TRBJ1-1	CASSQQGGNTEAFF	TGTGCCAGCAGCCAACAGGGGGGGAACACTGAAGCTTTCTTT